These T cell receptor beta chains were read from a single sample in a study of blood T cell repertoires in COVID-19. Using immunoSEQ multiplex PCR, the repertoire was profiled, and TCRdb retains in-frame clones only, with some absent. The data contain 100,000 to 120,000 clones, 75% to 90% of them singletons. The sequenced sample was peripheral blood. Every receptor here comes from a human donor in a cohort sampled during active COVID-19. Both conserved end residues are part of each CDR3. D genes are given only for firm matches. The listing skips clone size in some rows; elsewhere it reads once, few, many or a size class.

J: TRBJ2-5; V: TRBV6-2/TRBV6-3; length: 18; size: NA; D: TRBD1; CDR3: CASSYSSGYRGSKETQYF; DNA: TGTGCCAGCAGTTACTCGAGTGGATACAGGGGATCCAAAGAGACCCAGTACTTC
J: TRBJ1-3; V: TRBV15; length: 18; size: NA; D: TRBD1; CDR3: CATSRDLPTGYTGNTIYF; DNA: TGTGCCACCAGCAGAGATCTGCCGACAGGGTACACTGGAAACACCATATATTTT
J: TRBJ2-2; V: TRBV28; length: 15; size: NA; D: NA; CDR3: CASSSGGSNTGELFF; DNA: TGTGCCAGCAGTTCTGGCGGCTCGAACACCGGGGAGCTGTTTTTT
J: TRBJ2-5; V: TRBV6-1; length: 15; size: once; D: TRBD2; CDR3: CASSDSGGALETQYF; DNA: TGTGCCAGCAGTGACAGCGGGGGGGCATTAGAGACCCAGTACTTC
J: TRBJ1-2; V: TRBV6-4; length: 14; size: NA; D: NA; CDR3: CASSDADSLGGYTF; DNA: TGTGCCAGCAGTGACGCGGACAGCCTAGGGGGCTACACCTTC
J: TRBJ2-3; V: TRBV19; length: 14; size: many; D: TRBD1; CDR3: CASKRTGVLEAQYF; DNA: TGTGCCAGTAAAAGGACAGGGGTCCTTGAGGCGCAGTATTTT
J: TRBJ2-1; V: TRBV6-1; length: 16; size: NA; D: TRBD2; CDR3: CASSEWGTSTYNEQFF; DNA: TGTGCCAGCAGTGAATGGGGGACTAGCACGTACAATGAGCAGTTCTTC
J: TRBJ1-2; V: TRBV7-9; length: 17; size: NA; D: NA; CDR3: CASSSTPNLPRYYGYTF; DNA: TGTGCCAGCAGCTCAACGCCGAACCTTCCGCGGTACTATGGCTACACCTTC
J: TRBJ1-1; V: TRBV7-8; length: 15; size: NA; D: TRBD1; CDR3: CASSRRTGQNTEAFF; DNA: TGTGCCAGCAGCAGACGGACAGGCCAAAACACTGAAGCTTTCTTT
J: TRBJ2-1; V: TRBV2; length: 14; size: NA; D: TRBD2; CDR3: CASTGLAAYNEQFF; DNA: TGTGCCAGTACGGGACTAGCGGCGTACAATGAGCAGTTCTTC
J: TRBJ2-5; V: TRBV6-4; length: 14; size: NA; D: NA; CDR3: CASSDGGPEETQYF; DNA: TGTGCCAGCAGTGACGGAGGGCCTGAGGAGACCCAGTACTTC
J: TRBJ2-1; V: TRBV6-4; length: 13; size: NA; D: NA; CDR3: CASSVERYNEQFF; DNA: TGTGCCAGCAGTGTAGAGCGCTACAATGAGCAGTTCTTC
J: TRBJ1-5; V: TRBV29-1; length: 13; size: NA; D: NA; CDR3: CSVSPGVDQPQHF; DNA: TGCAGCGTTTCCCCGGGAGTCGATCAGCCCCAGCATTTT
J: TRBJ1-1; V: TRBV6-2/TRBV6-3; length: 13; size: once; D: NA; CDR3: CASSSRRSTEAFF; DNA: TGTGCCAGCAGTTCCCGACGGAGCACTGAAGCTTTCTTT
J: TRBJ1-5; V: TRBV6-2/TRBV6-3; length: 14; size: NA; D: NA; CDR3: CASSLRDVRQPQHF; DNA: TGTGCCAGCAGCTTGCGGGACGTACGGCAGCCCCAGCATTTT
J: TRBJ1-1; V: TRBV9; length: 15; size: NA; D: NA; CDR3: CASRAAGGGGTEAFF; DNA: TGTGCCAGCAGGGCCGCGGGGGGGGGCGGCACTGAAGCTTTCTTT
J: TRBJ2-7; V: TRBV6-2/TRBV6-3; length: 13; size: NA; D: TRBD1; CDR3: CASSFGQGREQYF; DNA: TGTGCCAGCAGTTTCGGACAGGGGAGAGAGCAGTACTTC
J: TRBJ2-3; V: TRBV19; length: 15; size: NA; D: NA; CDR3: CASRGIWGRTDTQYF; DNA: TGTGCCAGTAGAGGGATCTGGGGGCGCACAGATACGCAGTATTTT
J: TRBJ1-2; V: TRBV6-6; length: 13; size: NA; D: TRBD1; CDR3: CASSNLQGSGYTF; DNA: TGTGCCAGCAGTAACTTACAGGGGTCTGGCTACACCTTC
J: TRBJ2-1; V: TRBV3-1/TRBV3-2; length: 14; size: NA; D: NA; CDR3: CASSQNQGYNEQFF; DNA: TGTGCCAGCAGCCAGAACCAGGGGTACAATGAGCAGTTCTTC
J: TRBJ1-6; V: TRBV19; length: 14; size: NA; D: TRBD1; CDR3: CASSTTGESSPLHF; DNA: TGTGCCAGTAGTACCACAGGGGAAAGCTCACCCCTCCACTTT
J: TRBJ2-1; V: TRBV10-1; length: 15; size: NA; D: TRBD2; CDR3: CASSGTSGGLNEQFF; DNA: TGCGCCAGCAGTGGGACTAGCGGGGGGCTAAATGAGCAGTTCTTC
J: TRBJ1-5; V: TRBV10-3; length: 12; size: NA; D: NA; CDR3: CATAAGEWPQHF; DNA: TGTGCCACCGCTGCGGGCGAGTGGCCCCAGCATTTT
J: TRBJ1-2; V: TRBV7-9; length: 15; size: NA; D: TRBD1; CDR3: CASSPYGDRLYGYTF; DNA: TGTGCCAGCAGCCCTTACGGGGACAGGCTATATGGCTACACCTTC